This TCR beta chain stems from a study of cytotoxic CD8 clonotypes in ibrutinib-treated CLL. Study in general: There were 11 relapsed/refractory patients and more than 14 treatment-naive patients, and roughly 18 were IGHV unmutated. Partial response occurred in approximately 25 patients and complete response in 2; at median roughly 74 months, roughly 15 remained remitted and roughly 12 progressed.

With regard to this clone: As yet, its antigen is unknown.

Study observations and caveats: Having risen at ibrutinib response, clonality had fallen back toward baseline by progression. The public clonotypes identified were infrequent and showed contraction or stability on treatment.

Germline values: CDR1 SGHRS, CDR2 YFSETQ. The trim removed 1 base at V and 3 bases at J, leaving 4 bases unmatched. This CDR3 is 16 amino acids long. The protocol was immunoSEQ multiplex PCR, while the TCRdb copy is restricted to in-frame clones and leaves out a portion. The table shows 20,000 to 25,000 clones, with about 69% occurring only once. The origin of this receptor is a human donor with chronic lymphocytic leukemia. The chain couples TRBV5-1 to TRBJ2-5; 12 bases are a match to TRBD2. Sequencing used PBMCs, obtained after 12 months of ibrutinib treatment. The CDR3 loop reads CASSLIPSGGEETQYF. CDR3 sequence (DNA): TGCGCCAGCAGCTTGATTCCTAGCGGGGGGGAAGAGACCCAGTACTTC.